This TCR beta chain emerged from a study of shared clonotypes between healthy human individuals. Only in-frame clones appear in the TCRdb table, and some are missing; sequencing was by immunoSEQ multiplex PCR. The data show more than 2 million clones, 95% seen once. This clone has ten or more counts. The sample contains more than one DNA sequence encoding this CDR3. The CDR3 is made up of 14 amino acids. Per germline, CDR1 KGHSH and CDR2 LQKENI. The junction had 0 bases not matched to a gene; V was cut back by 0 bases and J by 2 bases. This receptor was identified in a man between 18 and 35 years old in good health. The sequenced sample was naive CD4+ T cells sorted from blood. Subset noted: CD45RA+ positively selected. V and J are TRBV18 and TRBJ2-7, with 8 bases aligning to TRBD2. The CDR3 sequence is CASSPPSGTYEQYF. The CDR3 DNA reads TGTGCCAGCTCACCACCTAGCGGGACCTACGAGCAGTACTTC.